This passage covers 5 T cell receptor beta chains from one sample sequenced in a study of CD8 T cells in ankylosing spondylitis. Antigens for these TCRs are unknown. Whole-study findings and limits: Blood of patients with ankylosing spondylitis appeared to be characterized by a TCR beta motif of about eight highly homologous variants.

TCRdb re-analysed the 5' RACE reads in MiXCR, keeping a single row per CDR3 protein. The data hold about 540,000 distinct CDR3 sequences, with over 9.5% observed a single time. The specimen sequenced was blood, either unsorted or a sorted T cell fraction (not recorded which). The receptors were sampled from a male donor with ankylosing spondylitis.

This clonotype was seen repeatedly, ten times or more. The chain combines TRBV20-1 with TRBJ1-5; tentatively, D is TRBD1 (5 bases). The V and J ends lost 8 bases and 2 bases respectively, with 16 bases between them. The CDR3 extends over 14 amino acids. Germline values: CDR1 DFQATT, CDR2 SNEGSKA (reference sequence). Written as DNA, the CDR3 is TGCAGTACTATGAAAGTGGGGGGCAATCAGCCCCAGCATTTT. It specifies CSTMKVGGNQPQHF.

This clonotype was detected ten times or more. J is TRBJ2-1 and V is TRBV29-1; TRBD2 agrees at 8 bases. Germline V lookup: CDR1 SQVTM, CDR2 ANQGSEA. After removal of 4 bases from V and 9 bases from J, the junction contained 17 bases not matched to a gene. The CDR3 sequence is 16 residues long. The CDR3 is CSVGAILYGRASEQFF. CDR3 in DNA: TGCAGCGTTGGCGCTATCCTATACGGGAGGGCCAGTGAGCAGTTCTTC.

This clonotype occurred a few times. The chain has TRBV7-8 and TRBJ2-3; D may be TRBD2 (5 bases). Germline CDR1 is SGHVS and CDR2 is FQNEAQ. Deletions cut 7 bases from V and 2 bases from J, with 10 bases between. The CDR3 is 13 amino acids. CDR3 DNA: TGTGCCAGCACCGACGGGAACACAGATACGCAGTATTTT. It codes for CASTDGNTDTQYF.

This rearrangement joins TRBV5-1 to TRBJ2-3; TRBD2 aligns across 12 bases. This CDR3 spans 17 amino acids. After removal of 4 bases from V and 3 bases from J, the junction contained 9 bases not matched to a gene. Germline V lookup: CDR1 SGHRS, CDR2 YFSETQ. CDR3 loop: CASSVQTSGSMTDTQYF. The CDR3 DNA follows: TGCGCCAGCAGCGTGCAGACTAGCGGGAGTATGACAGATACGCAGTATTTT. Full variable domain (rest looked up from reference TRBV5-1 and TRBJ2-3): KAGVTQTPRYLIKTRGQQVTLSCSPISGHRSVSWYQQTPGQGLQFLFEYFSETQRNKGNFPGRFSGRQFSNSRSEMNVSTLELGDSALYLCASSVQTSGSMTDTQYFGPGTRLTVL.

This clonotype was counted many times. The chain carries TRBV5-5 and TRBJ1-1; possible D gene TRBD1, 5 bases. Trimming took 5 bases from V and 5 from J, leaving 10 bases between them. The CDR3 runs to 12 residues. In germline, CDR1 is SGHKS, CDR2 YYEKEE (reference sequence). The CDR3 loop reads CASRPGQTEAFF. DNA for the CDR3: TGTGCCAGCAGGCCGGGGCAAACTGAAGCTTTCTTT.